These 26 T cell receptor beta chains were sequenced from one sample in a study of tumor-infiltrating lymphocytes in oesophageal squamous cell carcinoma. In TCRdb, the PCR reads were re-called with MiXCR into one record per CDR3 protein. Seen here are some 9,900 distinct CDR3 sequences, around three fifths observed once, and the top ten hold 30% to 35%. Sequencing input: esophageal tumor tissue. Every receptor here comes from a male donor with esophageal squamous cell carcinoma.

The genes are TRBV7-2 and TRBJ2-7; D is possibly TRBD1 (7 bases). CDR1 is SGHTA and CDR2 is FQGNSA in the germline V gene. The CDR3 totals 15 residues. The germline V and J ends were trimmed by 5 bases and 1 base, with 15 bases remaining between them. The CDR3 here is CASSRGGTVSYEQYF. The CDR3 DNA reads TGTGCCAGCAGCCGTGGGGGGACAGTATCCTACGAGCAGTACTTC.

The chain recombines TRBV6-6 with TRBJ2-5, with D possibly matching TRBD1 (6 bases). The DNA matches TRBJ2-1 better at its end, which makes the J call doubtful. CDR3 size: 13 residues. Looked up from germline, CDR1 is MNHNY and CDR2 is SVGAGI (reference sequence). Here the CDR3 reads CASRSQGDNEQFF. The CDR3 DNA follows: TGTGCCAGCAGGTCACAGGGAGACAATGAGCAGTTCTTC.

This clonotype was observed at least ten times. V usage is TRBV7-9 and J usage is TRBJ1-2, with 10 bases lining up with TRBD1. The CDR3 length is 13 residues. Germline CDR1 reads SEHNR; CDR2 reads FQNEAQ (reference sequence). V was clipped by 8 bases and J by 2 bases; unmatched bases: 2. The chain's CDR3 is CASGQGGNYGYTF. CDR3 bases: TGTGCCAGCGGACAGGGGGGAAACTATGGCTACACCTTC. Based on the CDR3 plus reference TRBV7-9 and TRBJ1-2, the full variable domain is DTGVSQNPRHKITKRGQNVTFRCDPISEHNRLYWYRQTLGQGPEFLTYFQNEAQLEKSRLLSDRFSAERPKGSFSTLEIQRTEQGDSAMYLCASGQGGNYGYTFGSGTRLTVV.

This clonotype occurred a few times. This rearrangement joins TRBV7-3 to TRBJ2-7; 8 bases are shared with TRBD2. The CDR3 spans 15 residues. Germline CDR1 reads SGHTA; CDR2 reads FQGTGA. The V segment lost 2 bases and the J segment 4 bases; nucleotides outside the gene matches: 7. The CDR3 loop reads CASSLVAGGFYEQYF. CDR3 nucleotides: TGTGCCAGCAGCTTAGTTGCGGGAGGTTTTTACGAGCAGTACTTC.

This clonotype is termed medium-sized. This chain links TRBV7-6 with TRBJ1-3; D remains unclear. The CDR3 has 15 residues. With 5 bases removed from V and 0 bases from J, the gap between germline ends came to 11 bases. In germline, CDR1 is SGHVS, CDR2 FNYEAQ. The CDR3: CASSPVGFSGNTIYF. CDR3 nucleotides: TGTGCCAGCAGCCCCGTAGGCTTCTCTGGAAACACCATATATTTT.

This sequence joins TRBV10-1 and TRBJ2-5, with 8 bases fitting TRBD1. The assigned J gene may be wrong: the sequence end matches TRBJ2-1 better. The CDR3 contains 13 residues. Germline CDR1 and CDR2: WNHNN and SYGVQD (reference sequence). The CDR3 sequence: CASSAGGGDEQFF. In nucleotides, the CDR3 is TGCGCCAGCAGTGCAGGGGGCGGGGATGAGCAGTTCTTC.

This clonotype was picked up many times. The CDR3: CASISTGGNEQFF. CDR3 coding DNA: TGTGCCAGCATCTCGACAGGGGGCAATGAGCAGTTCTTC. V gene TRBV7-9 combines with J gene TRBJ2-1; 9 bases fit TRBD1. From germline, CDR1 is SEHNR and CDR2 FQNEAQ (reference sequence). Trimming removed 7 bases from V and 6 bases from J; junction bases left unmatched: 4. CDR3 size: 13 residues.

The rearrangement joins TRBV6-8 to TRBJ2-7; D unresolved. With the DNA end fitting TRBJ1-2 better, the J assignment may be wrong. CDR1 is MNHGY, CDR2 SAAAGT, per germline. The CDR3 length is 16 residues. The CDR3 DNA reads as TGTGCCAGCAGTGTAACTTCAGCCTACAATAGATATGGCTACACCTTC. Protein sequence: CASSVTSAYNRYGYTF.

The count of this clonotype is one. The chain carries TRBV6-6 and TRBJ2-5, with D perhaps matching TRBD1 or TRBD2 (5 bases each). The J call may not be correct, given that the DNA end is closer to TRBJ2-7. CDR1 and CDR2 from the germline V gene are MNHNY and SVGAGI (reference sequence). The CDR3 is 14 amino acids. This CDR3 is CASRGTGTSYEQYF. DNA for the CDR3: TGTGCCAGCAGGGGGACGGGAACCTCCTACGAGCAGTACTTC.

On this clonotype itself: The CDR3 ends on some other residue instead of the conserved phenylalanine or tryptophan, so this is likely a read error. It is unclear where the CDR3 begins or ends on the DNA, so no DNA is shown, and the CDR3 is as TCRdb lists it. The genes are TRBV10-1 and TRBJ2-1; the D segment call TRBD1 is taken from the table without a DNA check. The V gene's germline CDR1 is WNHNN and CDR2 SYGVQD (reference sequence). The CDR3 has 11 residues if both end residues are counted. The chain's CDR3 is CASSPRGIHSL.

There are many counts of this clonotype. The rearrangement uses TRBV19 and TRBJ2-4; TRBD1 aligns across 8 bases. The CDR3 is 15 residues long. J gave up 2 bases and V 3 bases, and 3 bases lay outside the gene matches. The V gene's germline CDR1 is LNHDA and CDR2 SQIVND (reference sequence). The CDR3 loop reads CASSMSGGSKNIQYF. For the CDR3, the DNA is TGTGCCAGTAGTATGTCAGGGGGCTCCAAAAACATTCAGTACTTC.

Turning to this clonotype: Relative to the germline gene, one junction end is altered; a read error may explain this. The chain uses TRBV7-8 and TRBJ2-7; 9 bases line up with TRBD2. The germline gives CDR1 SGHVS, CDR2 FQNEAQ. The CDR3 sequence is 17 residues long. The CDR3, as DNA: TGTGCCAGCAGCCCCAAGGCGGGGGGGATGGGTAATTCACCCCTCCACTTC. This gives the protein CASSPKAGGMGNSPLHF. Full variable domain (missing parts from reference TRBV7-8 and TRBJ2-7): GAGVSQSPRYKVAKRGQDVALRCDPISGHVSLFWYQQALGQGPEFLTYFQNEAQLDKSGLPSDRFFAERPEGSVSTLKIQRTQQEDSAVYLCASSPKAGGMGNSPLHFGPGTRLTVT.

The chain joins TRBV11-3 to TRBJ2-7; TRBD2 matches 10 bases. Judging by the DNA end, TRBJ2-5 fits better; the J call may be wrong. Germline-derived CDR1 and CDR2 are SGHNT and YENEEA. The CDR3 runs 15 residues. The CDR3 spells CASSLTSGGEETQYF. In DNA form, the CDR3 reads TGTGCCAGCAGCTTAACCAGCGGGGGGGAGGAGACCCAGTACTTC.

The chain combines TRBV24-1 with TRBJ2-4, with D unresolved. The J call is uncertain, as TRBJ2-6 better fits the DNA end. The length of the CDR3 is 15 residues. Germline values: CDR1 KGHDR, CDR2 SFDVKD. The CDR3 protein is CATSDIVSGANVLTF. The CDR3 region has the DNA TGTGCCACCAGTGATATAGTCTCTGGGGCCAACGTCCTGACTTTC.

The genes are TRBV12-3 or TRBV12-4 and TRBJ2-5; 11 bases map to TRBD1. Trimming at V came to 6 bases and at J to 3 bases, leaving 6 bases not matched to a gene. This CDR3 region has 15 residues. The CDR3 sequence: CASSRWDRGKETQYF. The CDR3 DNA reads TGTGCCAGCAGCCGATGGGACAGGGGGAAAGAGACCCAGTACTTC.

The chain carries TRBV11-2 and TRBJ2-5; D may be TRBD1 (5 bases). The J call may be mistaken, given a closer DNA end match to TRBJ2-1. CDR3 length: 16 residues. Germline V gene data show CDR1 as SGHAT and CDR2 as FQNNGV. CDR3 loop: CASSLDRVLDYNEQFF. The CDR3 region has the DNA TGTGCCAGCAGCTTAGACAGGGTTTTGGACTACAATGAGCAGTTCTTC.

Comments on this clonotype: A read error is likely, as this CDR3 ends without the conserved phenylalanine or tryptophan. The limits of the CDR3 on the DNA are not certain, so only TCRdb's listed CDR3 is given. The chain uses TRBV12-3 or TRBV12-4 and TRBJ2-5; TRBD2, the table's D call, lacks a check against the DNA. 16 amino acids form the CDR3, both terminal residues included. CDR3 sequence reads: CASSWTSGGYEQYFGS.

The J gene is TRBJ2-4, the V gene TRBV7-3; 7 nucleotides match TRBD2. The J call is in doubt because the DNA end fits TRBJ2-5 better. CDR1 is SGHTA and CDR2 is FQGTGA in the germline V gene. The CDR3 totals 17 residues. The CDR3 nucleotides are TGTGCCAGCAGCTTAGGGTTTGGGGGAGGGCCTCGAGAGACCCAGTACTTC. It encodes CASSLGFGGGPRETQYF.

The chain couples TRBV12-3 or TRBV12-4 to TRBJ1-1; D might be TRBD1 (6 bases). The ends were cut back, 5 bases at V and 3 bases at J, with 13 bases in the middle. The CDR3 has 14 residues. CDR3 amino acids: CASSTGGGYTEAFF. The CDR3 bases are TGTGCCAGCAGTACAGGAGGGGGGTACACTGAAGCTTTCTTT.

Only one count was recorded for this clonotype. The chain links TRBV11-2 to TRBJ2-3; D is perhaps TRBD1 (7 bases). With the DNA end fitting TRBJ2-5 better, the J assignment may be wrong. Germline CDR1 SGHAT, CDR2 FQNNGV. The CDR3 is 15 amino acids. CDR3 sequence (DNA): TGTGCCAGCAGCTTAGATGGGGTCAGGGGGAGGCCCCAGTACTTC. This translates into CASSLDGVRGRPQYF.

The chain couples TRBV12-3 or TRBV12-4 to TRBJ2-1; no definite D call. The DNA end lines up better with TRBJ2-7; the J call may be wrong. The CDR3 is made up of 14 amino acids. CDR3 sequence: CASSFKSETYEQYF. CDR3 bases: TGTGCCAGCAGTTTTAAGTCGGAGACCTACGAGCAGTACTTC.

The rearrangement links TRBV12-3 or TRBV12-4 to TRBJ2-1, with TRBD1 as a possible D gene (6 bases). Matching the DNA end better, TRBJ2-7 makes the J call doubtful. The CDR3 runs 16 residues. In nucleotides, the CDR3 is TGTGCCAGCACCACCACAGGGTACACCGGGTCCTACGAGCAGTACTTC. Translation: CASTTTGYTGSYEQYF.

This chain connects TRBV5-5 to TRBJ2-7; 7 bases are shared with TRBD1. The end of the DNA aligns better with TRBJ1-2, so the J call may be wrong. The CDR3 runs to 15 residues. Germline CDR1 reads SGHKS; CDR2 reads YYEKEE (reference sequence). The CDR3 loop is CASSLVRGQNYGYTF. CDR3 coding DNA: TGTGCCAGCAGCTTGGTAAGGGGGCAGAACTATGGCTACACCTTC.

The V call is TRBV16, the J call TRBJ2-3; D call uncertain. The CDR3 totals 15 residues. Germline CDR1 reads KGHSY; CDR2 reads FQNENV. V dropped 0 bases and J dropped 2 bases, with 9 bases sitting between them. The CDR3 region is CASSQSASNTDTQYF. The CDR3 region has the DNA TGTGCCAGCAGCCAATCTGCCAGCAACACAGATACGCAGTATTTT.

The CDR3 sequence: CASSLGGQGNTGELFF. CDR3 DNA sequence: TGTGCCAGCAGCTTAGGGGGACAGGGGAACACCGGGGAGCTGTTTTTT. This chain connects TRBV11-2 to TRBJ1-4; TRBD1 matches 9 bases. The J call may be wrong; the DNA end is better matched by TRBJ2-2. Germline loops: CDR1 SGHAT, CDR2 FQNNGV. The CDR3 covers 16 residues.

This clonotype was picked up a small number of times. The CDR3 loop reads CASSSTLVRQFF. The DNA of the CDR3 is TGTGCCAGCAGCTCCACGTTAGTTCGGCAGTTCTTC. The chain carries TRBV7-2 and TRBJ2-5, with D uncertain. The DNA end favors TRBJ2-1, so the J call may be wrong. The CDR3 is made up of 12 amino acids. CDR1 is SGHTA and CDR2 is FQGNSA in the germline V gene.